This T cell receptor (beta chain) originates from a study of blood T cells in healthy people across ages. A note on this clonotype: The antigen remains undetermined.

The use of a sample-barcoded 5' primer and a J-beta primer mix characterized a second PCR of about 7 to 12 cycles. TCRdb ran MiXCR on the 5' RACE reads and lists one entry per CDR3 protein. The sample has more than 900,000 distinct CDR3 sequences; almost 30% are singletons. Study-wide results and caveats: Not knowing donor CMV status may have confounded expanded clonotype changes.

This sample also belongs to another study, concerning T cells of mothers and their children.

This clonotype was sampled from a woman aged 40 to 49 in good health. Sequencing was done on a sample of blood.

The CDR3 reads CASSQVRDGYTF. The CDR3 DNA reads as TGTGCCAGCAGCCAAGTCCGCGATGGCTACACCTTC. The chain is built from TRBV3-1 and TRBJ1-2; D not resolved. Per germline, CDR1 LGHDT and CDR2 YNNKEL (reference sequence). The germline V and J ends were trimmed by 1 base and 6 bases, with 6 bases remaining between them. The CDR3 runs 12 residues.